This T cell receptor beta chain was sequenced in a study of blood T cell repertoires in COVID-19 (dated by TCRdb to 2020 to 2021). Looking at the study overall: Collaborator samples came from the United States, Italy and Spain and covered acute and convalescent phases of COVID-19. The repertoires were released in a freely available public database meant as a resource for research on the immune response to SARS-CoV-2. Deeply sampled blood TCRbeta repertoires from subjects exposed to, actively infected with, or recovered from COVID-19 were included in the dataset. Sample metadata almost always included a de-identified subject ID, COVID-19 status, age in years and sex. Where available, HLA class I and class II types were obtained from metadata supplied by the sample provider rather than from assay-based typing. The material from the prospective study consisted of cDNA or gDNA derived from T cells, B-cell-depleted T cells, or PBMCs. Samples came from the ongoing ImmuneRACE study (first 160 participants) plus 1,254 subjects from 6 global collaborators.

To note about this clone: Its specific antigen is unknown. No much larger clonotype is one base removed from it; base qualities were not supplied.

At one collaborating source in Seattle, patients were enrolled during active infection and were followed longitudinally through the course of disease. Collaborating institutions collected whole blood in K2EDTA tubes following their own protocols. Collaborator samples were shipped for TCRbeta analysis as frozen whole blood, isolated PBMCs, or DNA extracted from either sample type. TCRbeta CDR3 regions were amplified from genomic DNA by means of the immunoSEQ Assay, a bias-controlled multiplex PCR. In the source study's methods: The number of nucleated cells in each sample was estimated by amplification of reference gene primers within the assay. To quantify the absolute abundance of each unique TCRbeta CDR3 rearrangement, sequence reads were collapsed and filtered. For each sample, productive Simpson clonality was calculated as the square root of Simpson's diversity index across productive rearrangements. In TCRdb, the immuneACCESS table is reduced to in-frame sequences with V and J assigned. These tables do not hold every clone; where another copy was compared, an unresolved V gene accounts for under half, and the others remain unexplained. The V and J calls and clone size come from that table; D and trimming were worked out from the DNA. Counted in this sample were about 190,000 clones; approximately 87% of them appeared once. The ten most abundant clones make up 9.5% to 15% of the sample.

What the work shows at the level of the full study, not this receptor alone: How much clinical and demographic metadata was included differed by source and by participant, and the metadata was provided uncurated.

CDR1 and CDR2, per the germline V gene (reference sequence), are MNHNY and SVGAGI. V has 6 bases trimmed and J has 3 bases trimmed; junction bases matching no gene number 8. The CDR3 runs 14 amino acids, cysteine and phenylalanine included. The read is trimmed to its CDR3 DNA, 42 bases read in frame from base 1. The sample taken for sequencing was peripheral blood. This TCR was sampled from a woman in her seventies with COVID-19, enrolled during active disease. Recombination linked TRBV6-6 to TRBJ2-7; TRBD1 fits 7 bases in the junction. This receptor carries the CDR3 CASRKGQSRYEQYF. Read as DNA, the sequence is TGTGCCAGCAGGAAGGGACAGTCACGCTACGAGCAGTACTTC.